The clone carrying this T cell receptor beta chain was seen ten or more times. The sample belongs to a study of neurological immune-mediated disorders. TCRdb analysed the 5' RACE reads with MiXCR anew, one entry per CDR3 protein. The data hold about 46,000 distinct CDR3 sequences, with approximately 4.5% observed a single time. The CDR3 has 12 residues. Germline CDR1 DFQATT, CDR2 SNEGSKA (reference sequence). V was pared by 7 bases and J by 4 bases, with 14 bases between. This chain links TRBV20-1 with TRBJ2-7; a weak D match, TRBD1 (6 bases). The TCR originated in a woman aged 55-69 years with multiple sclerosis. Sequences were obtained from PBMCs. CDR3 sequence reads: CSGGTGLYEQYF. The CDR3 nucleotides are TGCAGTGGCGGTACAGGGCTGTACGAGCAGTACTTC.